This T cell receptor beta chain was obtained from a study of CD8+ T cells in alopecia areata. Study as a whole: Those receiving the skin were approximately 6-11-week-old female C3H/HeJ mice, whose grafts came from approximately 6-12-month-old C3H/HeJ donors with spontaneous alopecia. Study-wide findings and caveats: Clarity of TCR sharing across patients fell short of that in mice, possibly HLA-related. Researchers report lesional scalp, most notably alopecia totalis/universalis, outstripped normal scalp in clonality. Sequenced scalp T cells also include alphabeta T cells resident in normal skin.

Germline lookup yields CDR1 NSQYPW and CDR2 LRSPGD (reference sequence). The CDR3 loop spans 15 amino acids. The sequencing template was cDNA reverse transcribed from extracted RNA. The repertoire was sequenced with immunoSEQ multiplex PCR; TCRdb's copy has only in-frame clones and lacks some. The table lists 90,000 to 130,000 clones, no singletons, with around 20% in the top ten. As concerns this clone: Its antigen is still unknown. Gene names are the mouse ones. The read is 4 residues too short to cover the CDR3 end, so that end is filled in from the germline J gene.

This chain links TRBV1 with TRBJ1-4; 8 nucleotides match TRBD1. This clonotype originated in a C3H/HeJ mouse with alopecia areata. For this mouse line, the MHC haplotype is H2-k. Sequenced input: lesional skin. The CDR3 DNA, read in part, is TGCACCTGCAGTGCGCGGACAGGGCCGGGCGAA. This encodes CTCSARTGPGE. The complete CDR3 protein is CTCSARTGPGERLFF.